The 29 T cell receptor beta chains below all came from one sample that was sequenced in a study of shared clonotypes between healthy human individuals (TCRdb year 2020). For the CD8 naive samples, CD45RO-negative cells were positively selected for CCR7, yielding a CD45RA+CCR7+ population from which TemRA cells were excluded. Library preparation employed the immunoSEQ multiplex PCR assay. TCRdb took this table from immuneACCESS and kept in-frame rearrangements with V and J called. Such tables lack part of the clones; where checked against another copy, unresolved V genes explain under half of the gap, and the rest is unexplained. Counted in this sample were 760,000 or so clones; roughly 96% of them appeared once. Of the sample, about 0.25% is held by the ten largest clones. The source material was naive CD8+ T cells sorted from blood. Taken with the paper, the label for cell subset or site translates to: CD45RA+CCR7+. Receptors originate from a man aged 30 to 45 in good health.

The chain couples TRBV28 to TRBJ2-7; D could derive from TRBD1 or TRBD2 (5 bases each). CDR1 MDHEN and CDR2 SYDVKM come from the germline V gene. The CDR3 totals 14 residues. The ends were cut back, 5 bases at V and 3 bases at J, with 14 bases in the middle. As DNA, the CDR3 is TGTGCCAGCAGTGGGGACGACTCCTACTACGAGCAGTACTTC. It specifies CASSGDDSYYEQYF.

The chain combines TRBV28 with TRBJ1-5, with a possible D match to TRBD1 (5 bases). The ends were cut back, 5 bases at V and 1 base at J, with 15 bases in the middle. Germline V gives CDR1 MDHEN, CDR2 SYDVKM. The CDR3 runs to 16 residues. CDR3 region: CASSTTPEGSNQPQHF. CDR3 DNA: TGTGCCAGCAGTACGACTCCGGAGGGGAGCAATCAGCCCCAGCATTTT.

The V and J genes are TRBV15 and TRBJ2-7; 8 bases are shared with TRBD1. CDR3 length equals 13 residues. J lost 3 bases, V lost 3 bases, and 1 base had no gene match. Germline CDR1 reads LNHNV; CDR2 reads YYDKDF (reference sequence). This chain's CDR3 is CATSRDRDYEQYF. In DNA form, the CDR3 reads TGTGCCACCAGCAGGGACAGGGACTACGAGCAGTACTTC. The full variable domain, rest sourced from reference TRBV15 and TRBJ2-7, is DAMVIQNPRYQVTQFGKPVTLSCSQTLNHNVMYWYQQKSSQAPKLLFHYYDKDFNNEADTPDNFQSRRPNTSFCFLDIRSPGLGDTAMYLCATSRDRDYEQYFGPGTRLTVT.

Only one count was recorded for this clone. The V gene is TRBV7-9, the J gene TRBJ2-7; D not certain. Trimming removed 1 base at V and 7 bases at J, with 11 bases between. The CDR3 has 13 amino acids. The germline V gene encodes CDR1 SEHNR and CDR2 FQNEAQ (reference sequence). CDR3 nucleotides: TGTGCCAGCAGCTTAGATGACCCTCAGGAGCAGTACTTC. Translating gives CASSLDDPQEQYF.

The chain carries TRBV29-1 and TRBJ2-3; 7 bases match TRBD1. CDR1 SQVTM and CDR2 ANQGSEA come from the germline V gene. This CDR3 spans 13 amino acids. V lost 7 bases and J lost 3; bases outside the gene matches: 7. The DNA of the CDR3 is TGCAGCGCTGGGGCAGGGGGTACAGATACGCAGTATTTT. Protein product: CSAGAGGTDTQYF.

The genes are TRBV14 and TRBJ2-2; D gene unclear. This CDR3 has 18 amino acids. Germline assignment: CDR1 SGHDN and CDR2 FVKESK. The V gene lost 1 base and the J gene lost 7 bases, with 22 bases spanning the gap. This CDR3 reads CASSQVYRTLPRVGELFF. CDR3 DNA sequence: TGTGCCAGCAGCCAAGTGTACCGGACCCTTCCCCGAGTCGGGGAGCTGTTTTTT.

As regards this clone: The sample has other DNA sequences that encode this CDR3 too. The chain has TRBV5-1 and TRBJ2-1; TRBD2 might be the D (5 bases). Germline-derived CDR1 and CDR2 are SGHRS and YFSETQ. Trimming stripped 0 bases from V and 6 bases from J, with 7 bases between. This CDR3 is 13 amino acids long. The CDR3 is CASSLVAGNEQFF. The DNA of the CDR3 is TGCGCCAGCAGCTTGGTGGCGGGCAATGAGCAGTTCTTC.

The V and J genes are TRBV6-1 and TRBJ2-4; TRBD1 matches 10 bases. Per the germline V gene, CDR1 is MNHNS and CDR2 is SASEGT. CDR3 length: 16 amino acids. V lost 4 bases to trimming and J lost 2 bases; unmatched junction nucleotides: 5. For the CDR3, the DNA is TGTGCCAGCAGTGCCCGGGACAGGGGTACCAAAAACATTCAGTACTTC. Its protein product is CASSARDRGTKNIQYF.

In its sample, this clone was seen a few times. The V call is TRBV5-1, the J call TRBJ2-2; 7 nucleotides match TRBD2. This CDR3 has 15 residues. Germline CDR1 and CDR2: SGHRS and YFSETQ. Trimming took 0 bases from V and 7 from J; bases not matched to a gene: 6. As DNA, the CDR3 is TGCGCCAGCAGCTTGGACGCGGGAGTGGGCGGGGAGCTGTTTTTT. Amino acid sequence: CASSLDAGVGGELFF.

V and J are TRBV28 and TRBJ1-2; D gene uncertain. In germline, CDR1 is MDHEN, CDR2 SYDVKM. Trimming took off 3 bases at V and 5 bases at J, with 7 bases between the two ends. This CDR3 contains 12 residues. CDR3 region: CASSFRQYGYTF. DNA for the CDR3: TGTGCCAGCAGTTTTCGGCAATATGGCTACACCTTC.

This chain links TRBV27 with TRBJ2-7, with a possible D match to TRBD1 (5 bases). CDR1 and CDR2 from the germline V gene are MNHEY and SMNVEV (reference sequence). This CDR3 has 14 amino acids. Trimming took off 2 bases at V and 3 bases at J, with 11 bases between the two ends. The CDR3 is CASSLDQGSYEQYF. CDR3 coding DNA: TGTGCCAGCAGTTTAGATCAGGGTAGCTACGAGCAGTACTTC.

This clone has a single count. V is TRBV13 and J is TRBJ2-1; 12 nucleotides line up with TRBD2. V lost 8 bases to trimming and J lost 9 bases; unmatched junction nucleotides: 8. Germline-derived CDR1 and CDR2 are PRHDT and FYEKMQ (reference sequence). The CDR3 covers 14 residues. CDR3 protein: CASSTSGRWGEQFF. CDR3 nucleotide sequence: TGTGCCAGCTCGACTAGCGGGAGATGGGGTGAGCAGTTCTTC.

This chain joins TRBV5-1 and TRBJ2-3; D gene uncertain. Germline CDR1 is SGHRS and CDR2 is YFSETQ. Trimming pared 6 bases from V and 4 bases from J, leaving 6 bases between. The CDR3 runs to 11 residues. The CDR3 DNA reads TGCGCCAGCAACTGGGCAGATACGCAGTATTTT. Translation: CASNWADTQYF.

This clone showed up just once. V and J are TRBV18 and TRBJ2-1, with TRBD2 matching 10 bases. The CDR3 sequence is 15 residues long. The J segment lost 7 bases and the V segment lost 6 bases, leaving 9 bases of the junction unmatched. Germline V CDR1 and CDR2: KGHSH, LQKENI. CDR3 region: CASSFDSGRRNEQFF. Here the CDR3 DNA reads TGTGCCAGCTCCTTCGATAGCGGGAGGAGAAATGAGCAGTTCTTC.

The CDR3 is CASSPDRGTTEAFF. The CDR3 region has the DNA TGTGCCAGCAGCCCGGACAGGGGGACGACTGAAGCTTTCTTT. The V call is TRBV6-6, the J call TRBJ1-1, with TRBD1 identical over 10 bases. There are 14 residues in the CDR3. V lost 6 bases to trimming and J lost 5 bases; unmatched junction nucleotides: 6. From germline, CDR1 is MNHNY and CDR2 SVGAGI (reference sequence).

The rearrangement uses TRBV25-1 and TRBJ1-1; no definite D call. There are 13 residues in the CDR3. Germline V gives CDR1 MGHDK, CDR2 SYGVNS. V lost 6 bases to trimming and J lost 5 bases, with 13 bases between them. CDR3 nucleotides: TGTGCCAGCAGCCCCCCGGCGAGGACTGAAGCTTTCTTT. Its translation: CASSPPARTEAFF. The entire variable domain, with the rest obtained from reference TRBV25-1 and TRBJ1-1, is as follows: EADIYQTPRYLVIGTGKKITLECSQTMGHDKMYWYQQDPGMELHLIHYSYGVNSTEKGDLSSESTVSRIRTEHFPLTLESARPSHTSQYLCASSPPARTEAFFGQGTRLTVV.

The chain links TRBV6-5 to TRBJ2-7; unclear D gene. Between the trimmed V and J ends, which lost 8 bases and 3 bases, there was a span of 20 bases. There are 15 residues in the CDR3. Germline loops: CDR1 MNHEY, CDR2 SVGAGI. CDR3 in amino acids: CASRPLGRSNYEQYF. The DNA for the CDR3 is TGTGCCAGCCGCCCTCTTGGGCGCTCCAACTACGAGCAGTACTTC.

The V call is TRBV4-3, the J call TRBJ1-5, with D possibly being TRBD1 (6 bases). This CDR3 has 15 amino acids. Trimming cost V 0 bases and J 3 bases, with 9 bases left between them. CDR1 is LGHNA and CDR2 is YSLEER in the germline V gene. CDR3: CASSQDAGDNQPQHF. The DNA for the CDR3 is TGCGCCAGCAGCCAAGATGCAGGGGACAATCAGCCCCAGCATTTT.

The V and J genes are TRBV11-3 and TRBJ2-3, with no clear D. There are 14 residues in the CDR3. Looked up from germline, CDR1 is SGHNT and CDR2 is YENEEA. V was shortened by 5 bases and J by 2 bases, with 11 bases between the two germline ends. CDR3 in DNA: TGTGCCAGCAGCCCTCCGATCCCCACAGATACGCAGTATTTT. It specifies CASSPPIPTDTQYF.

The rearrangement links TRBV27 to TRBJ2-5, with D perhaps TRBD2 (7 bases). V was pared by 4 bases and J by 1 base, with 19 bases between. In germline, CDR1 is MNHEY, CDR2 SMNVEV (reference sequence). The CDR3 spans 17 residues. DNA of the CDR3: TGTGCCAGCAGTTCGGCGGGGGCTAGCGGCCCCCAAGAGACCCAGTACTTC. Translated, it gives CASSSAGASGPQETQYF.

This sequence joins TRBV28 and TRBJ1-5; D not resolved. The V end was cut by 4 bases, the J end by 6 bases, with 16 bases between. Germline CDR1 and CDR2: MDHEN and SYDVKM. CDR3 length equals 15 residues. This CDR3 reads CASSYGRRAGQPQHF. The CDR3 DNA reads as TGTGCCAGCAGTTACGGCCGAAGGGCCGGTCAGCCCCAGCATTTT. Using reference TRBV28 and TRBJ1-5 for the parts outside the CDR3, the full variable domain is DVKVTQSSRYLVKRTGEKVFLECVQDMDHENMFWYRQDPGLGLRLIYFSYDVKMKEKGDIPEGYSVSREKKERFSLILESASTNQTSMYLCASSYGRRAGQPQHFGDGTRLSIL.

CDR3 protein: CASSFLGRDTNSYEQYF. The CDR3 nucleotides are TGTGCCAGCAGTTTTCTGGGCCGGGACACGAACTCCTACGAGCAGTACTTC. The chain is built from TRBV28 and TRBJ2-7; a possible D gene is TRBD1 (6 bases). The CDR3 loop spans 17 amino acids. CDR1 is MDHEN and CDR2 is SYDVKM in the germline V gene. The V and J ends lost 3 bases and 0 bases respectively, with 18 bases between them.

This clone was seen once. DNA for the CDR3: TGTGCCAGCAGCTTAGATCTCAATGAGCAGTTCTTC. This sequence encodes CASSLDLNEQFF. The chain recombines TRBV11-2 with TRBJ2-1; D is unresolved. The CDR3 is 12 amino acids. The V end was cut by 0 bases, the J end by 6 bases, with 3 bases between. Germline assignment: CDR1 SGHAT and CDR2 FQNNGV.

The chain has TRBV15 and TRBJ2-4, with D possibly being TRBD1 or TRBD2 (6 bases each). Trimming pared 5 bases from V and 0 bases from J, leaving 23 bases between. This CDR3 comprises 19 residues. The germline CDR1 and CDR2 sequences are LNHNV and YYDKDF (reference sequence). The CDR3 spells CATSDNGGQTMLAKNIQYF. CDR3 DNA: TGTGCCACCAGCGACAATGGGGGGCAAACCATGCTAGCCAAAAACATTCAGTACTTC.

In its sample, this clone was seen a few times. The chain is built from TRBV9 and TRBJ2-5; D may correspond to TRBD1 or TRBD2 (5 bases each). CDR3 size: 14 residues. Looked up from germline, CDR1 is SGDLS and CDR2 is YYNGEE. V lost 3 bases and J lost 0, with 9 bases in between. CDR3 nucleotide sequence: TGTGCCAGCAGCGACGGGACGAACCAAGAGACCCAGTACTTC. This gives the protein CASSDGTNQETQYF.

A note on this clone: The same CDR3 is also encoded by other DNA sequences in this sample. The V call is TRBV14, the J call TRBJ2-7, with D possibly matching TRBD2 (6 bases). The CDR3 runs to 14 residues. The V and J ends lost 1 base and 0 bases respectively, with 7 bases between them. Per the germline V gene, CDR1 is SGHDN and CDR2 is FVKESK. In DNA form, the CDR3 reads TGTGCCAGCAGCCAAGTGGGGGGCTCCTACGAGCAGTACTTC. Translating gives CASSQVGGSYEQYF.

The V and J genes are TRBV27 and TRBJ2-7; 8 bases line up with TRBD2. V lost 4 bases to trimming and J lost 4 bases; unmatched junction nucleotides: 15. The CDR3 has 17 amino acids. CDR1 and CDR2 (germline): MNHEY, SMNVEV (reference sequence). The CDR3 region is CASSSITTSGPGYEQYF. The DNA of the CDR3 is TGTGCCAGCAGTTCCATAACCACTAGCGGACCTGGATACGAGCAGTACTTC.

The chain combines TRBV7-9 with TRBJ2-3; D unresolved. V lost 6 bases to trimming and J lost 5 bases, with 9 bases between them. The CDR3 has 12 residues. Germline V gives CDR1 SEHNR, CDR2 FQNEAQ (reference sequence). CDR3 nucleotides: TGTGCCAGCAGGAGATTTGGAGATACGCAGTATTTT. Its translation is CASRRFGDTQYF. The full variable domain, with the rest looked up from reference TRBV7-9 and TRBJ2-3, is DTGVSQNPRHKITKRGQNVTFRCDPISEHNRLYWYRQTLGQGPEFLTYFQNEAQLEKSRLLSDRFSAERPKGSFSTLEIQRTEQGDSAMYLCASRRFGDTQYFGPGTRLTVL.

V usage is TRBV2 and J usage is TRBJ2-3; D remains unclear. Per germline, CDR1 SNHLY and CDR2 FYNNEI. The length of the CDR3 is 15 residues. Between the trimmed V and J ends, which lost 3 bases and 0 bases, there was a span of 10 bases. The CDR3 protein is CASSDLETSTDTQYF. The CDR3, as DNA: TGTGCCAGCAGTGACCTAGAAACTAGCACAGATACGCAGTATTTT.